This TCR beta chain was profiled in a study of molecular identifiers for immune sequencing clone quantification. Study details: The replicates split RNA from around 20,000 or 100,000 naive CD8 cells five ways and sequenced four. Study results and limitations: Clones exceeding 20 RNA copies carried over 98% of effector molecules but under 1% of naive-cell molecules. Sizes of highly expanded clones could be underestimated through identical TCRs sharing a barcode.

The V end lost 4 bases, the J end lost 2 bases, and 12 bases lay between the germline ends. This CDR3 is 14 amino acids long. Germline CDR1 and CDR2: MGHRA and YSYEKL. Sorting selected naive CD8 T cells with a CD8+CD4-CCR7+CD45RA+ phenotype. At least ten counts were recorded for this clonotype. Its antigen remains unknown. MiXCR, run by TCRdb on the PCR reads, gives a single entry per CDR3 protein. Here the sample spans roughly 71,000 distinct CDR3 sequences, about a fifth being singletons. Material for sequencing was naive CD8+ T cells from blood, with Jurkat cell RNA spiked in. Documented subset: FACS-sorted CD8+CD4-CCR7+CD45RA+ naive T cells. The genes are TRBV4-1 and TRBJ2-7; D unclear. This TCR was recovered from a human donor in good health. Some libraries in this study had Jurkat cell RNA spiked in. CDR3 sequence (DNA): TGCGCCAGCAGCCTACTATTGGGAACCTACGAGCAGTACTTC. Its translation: CASSLLLGTYEQYF.